One sample yielded the 14 T cell receptor beta chains listed below, sequenced in a study of a mutant IDH1 vaccine in newly diagnosed glioma (dated by TCRdb to the early 2020s). The meaning of the sample's time point label: week 35, safety follow-up. A 20-mer mutant IDH1 peptide at 300 micrograms in Montanide made up each vaccine dose, which was injected subcutaneously together with topical imiquimod. Receptor libraries were prepared by the immunoSEQ multiplex PCR assay. TCRdb took over this immuneACCESS table, retaining in-frame rearrangements with V and J assigned. Such tables are incomplete; in checked studies, under half of the missing clones stem from an unresolved V gene, and the remainder is unexplained. In all, the sample holds approximately 30,000 clones, and more than 75% of those were seen once. Approximately 8% of the sample rests with the top ten. Their specific antigens are unknown.

The source material was PBMCs, sampled from a glioma patient whose treatment included an IDH1 peptide vaccine. The origin of the receptors is a man in his fifties with glioma.

The genes are TRBV6-1 and TRBJ2-7; a possible D gene is TRBD1 (5 bases). Trimming left V 4 bases short and J 6 bases short, with 19 bases between. The CDR3 runs to 15 residues. Germline CDR1 is MNHNS and CDR2 is SASEGT. Here the CDR3 reads CASSGAVVGAPEQYF. In DNA form, the CDR3 reads TGTGCCAGCAGTGGGGCTGTGGTTGGGGCGCCCGAGCAGTACTTC.

The chain is built from TRBV5-1 and TRBJ2-3; perhaps TRBD2 as D (6 bases). The V and J ends lost 10 bases and 4 bases respectively, with 22 bases between them. There are 15 residues in the CDR3. Germline lookup yields CDR1 SGHRS and CDR2 YFSETQ. The CDR3 DNA reads as TGCGCCTCCCGACGGGGGAGTAACCCCCCAGATACGCAGTATTTT. Its protein is CASRRGSNPPDTQYF.

V usage is TRBV7-9 and J usage is TRBJ2-3; D unresolved. V lost 5 bases and J 12 bases, leaving 15 bases between the germline ends. This CDR3 is 12 amino acids long. The germline CDR1 and CDR2 sequences are SEHNR and FQNEAQ (reference sequence). The CDR3 sequence is CASSPHGRSQYF. CDR3 nucleotide sequence: TGTGCCAGCAGCCCCCATGGGCGTAGCCAGTATTTT.

The chain joins TRBV18 to TRBJ2-2; TRBD2 might be the D (5 bases). Deletions cut 3 bases from V and 4 bases from J, with 9 bases between. Per the germline V gene, CDR1 is KGHSH and CDR2 is LQKENI. The CDR3 consists of 14 residues. The CDR3 here is CASSPRGLTGELFF. The CDR3 nucleotides read TGTGCCAGCTCACCGAGAGGGCTCACCGGGGAGCTGTTTTTT.

This chain uses TRBV7-9 with TRBJ2-1, with 8 bases identical to TRBD1. Germline assignment: CDR1 SEHNR and CDR2 FQNEAQ (reference sequence). The CDR3 extends over 15 amino acids. The V segment lost 1 base and the J segment 6 bases; nucleotides outside the gene matches: 5. The CDR3 DNA follows: TGTGCCAGCAGCTTAGGGACAGGGAGGTTCAATGAGCAGTTCTTC. It yields the protein CASSLGTGRFNEQFF. Supplemented by reference TRBV7-9 and TRBJ2-1, the full variable domain reads DTGVSQNPRHKITKRGQNVTFRCDPISEHNRLYWYRQTLGQGPEFLTYFQNEAQLEKSRLLSDRFSAERPKGSFSTLEIQRTEQGDSAMYLCASSLGTGRFNEQFFGPGTRLTVL.

V gene TRBV2 combines with J gene TRBJ2-1; 7 nucleotides agree with TRBD1. Germline V gene lookup returns CDR1 SNHLY and CDR2 FYNNEI. V lost 6 bases, J lost 5 bases, and 7 bases stayed unmatched. The length of the CDR3 is 14 residues. The chain's CDR3 is CASRVPGQNNEQFF. The DNA for the CDR3 is TGTGCCAGCAGGGTTCCGGGACAGAACAATGAGCAGTTCTTC.

The chain recombines TRBV2 with TRBJ2-5; 9 positions match TRBD2. CDR1 is SNHLY and CDR2 is FYNNEI in the germline V gene. J lost 5 bases, V lost 6 bases, and 7 bases had no gene match. The CDR3 runs to 14 residues. The CDR3 bases are TGTGCCAGCAGCCAAGCGGGGGGAGAGGAGACCCAGTACTTC. It translates to CASSQAGGEETQYF.

This chain joins TRBV4-3 and TRBJ2-1; D ambiguous. Trimming removed 0 bases at V and 10 bases at J, with 13 bases between. The CDR3 is made up of 14 amino acids. The germline V gene encodes CDR1 LGHNA and CDR2 YSLEER. DNA for the CDR3: TGCGCCAGCAGCCAAGATCTTGGGCTTCGGGAGCAGTTCTTC. It encodes CASSQDLGLREQFF.

The rearrangement links TRBV7-7 to TRBJ2-5, with TRBD2 matching 7 bases. This CDR3 is 14 amino acids long. Germline loops: CDR1 SSHAT, CDR2 FNYEAQ (reference sequence). V gave up 5 bases and J gave up 4 bases; unmatched junction bases: 7. Here the CDR3 DNA reads TGTGCCAGCAGCCCCAGCGGGATCGGAGAGACCCAGTACTTC. Amino acid sequence: CASSPSGIGETQYF.

J is TRBJ1-5 and V is TRBV19; D is unclear. Germline V gene lookup returns CDR1 LNHDA and CDR2 SQIVND (reference sequence). This CDR3 contains 12 residues. V was cut by 5 bases and J by 6 bases, with 8 bases left in between. CDR3 region: CASSLGFQPQHF. The CDR3, as DNA: TGTGCCAGTAGTTTAGGTTTTCAGCCCCAGCATTTT.

This chain joins TRBV29-1 and TRBJ2-1, with a tentative D call TRBD2 (6 bases). The CDR3 has 10 residues. Germline loops: CDR1 SQVTM, CDR2 ANQGSEA. V dropped 7 bases and J dropped 8 bases, with 9 bases sitting between them. The CDR3 protein is CSGTIHEQFF. The CDR3 bases are TGCAGCGGGACTATTCATGAGCAGTTCTTC.

The V gene is TRBV5-1, the J gene TRBJ1-2, with TRBD1 identical over 10 bases. The trim removed 4 bases at V and 4 bases at J, leaving 7 bases unmatched. Germline CDR1 SGHRS, CDR2 YFSETQ. The CDR3 spans 15 residues. The CDR3 DNA sequence: TGCGCCAGCAGCCCGGGACAGGGGCTAACCTATGGCTACACCTTC. It translates to CASSPGQGLTYGYTF. The whole variable domain, filled in from reference TRBV5-1 and TRBJ1-2, reads KAGVTQTPRYLIKTRGQQVTLSCSPISGHRSVSWYQQTPGQGLQFLFEYFSETQRNKGNFPGRFSGRQFSNSRSEMNVSTLELGDSALYLCASSPGQGLTYGYTFGSGTRLTVV.

V gene TRBV7-9 combines with J gene TRBJ1-1, with unresolved D. This CDR3 has 13 amino acids. V was clipped by 7 bases and J by 8 bases, with 17 bases between them. CDR1 and CDR2 (germline): SEHNR, FQNEAQ (reference sequence). The CDR3 coding sequence is TGTGCCAGCATGACGGGGTCCCGCGTAGAAGCTTTCTTT. This encodes CASMTGSRVEAFF. The full variable domain, its missing parts supplied by reference TRBV7-9 and TRBJ1-1, is DTGVSQNPRHKITKRGQNVTFRCDPISEHNRLYWYRQTLGQGPEFLTYFQNEAQLEKSRLLSDRFSAERPKGSFSTLEIQRTEQGDSAMYLCASMTGSRVEAFFGQGTRLTVV.

The chain couples TRBV5-4 to TRBJ1-4; possible D gene TRBD1, 6 bases. CDR1 is SGHNT and CDR2 is YYREEE in the germline V gene (reference sequence). V dropped 4 bases and J dropped 0 bases, with 22 bases sitting between them. CDR3 length equals 19 residues. The DNA of the CDR3 is TGTGCCAGCAGCCCTGGGGGTACCACAGGGATTGCAACTAATGAAAAACTGTTTTTT. Translation gives CASSPGGTTGIATNEKLFF.